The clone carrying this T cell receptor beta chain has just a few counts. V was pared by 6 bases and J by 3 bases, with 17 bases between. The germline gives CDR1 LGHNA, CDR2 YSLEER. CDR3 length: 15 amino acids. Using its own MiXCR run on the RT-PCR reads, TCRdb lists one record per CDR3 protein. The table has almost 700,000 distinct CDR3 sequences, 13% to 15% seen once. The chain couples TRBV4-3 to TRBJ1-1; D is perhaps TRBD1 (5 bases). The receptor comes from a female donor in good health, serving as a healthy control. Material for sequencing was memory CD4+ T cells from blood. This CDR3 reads CASSPVLGTDTEAFF. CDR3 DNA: TGCGCCAGCAGTCCGGTTCTAGGGACGGACACTGAAGCTTTCTTT.